The source of this T cell receptor beta chain is a study of OX40 agonist ivuxolimab in advanced cancers. Overall study: Each dose-escalation patient presented with hepatocellular carcinoma, melanoma, renal cell or head and neck cancer.

This clone was detected a few times. The data were produced by immunoSEQ multiplex PCR, yet TCRdb's version contains in-frame clones alone and is incomplete. The data contain fewer than 50,000 clones, roughly 80% of them seen just once; the ten biggest clones take up roughly 7.1%. The CDR3 covers 12 residues. The V end was cut by 3 bases, the J end by 8 bases, with 10 bases between. Germline CDR1 and CDR2: MNHEY and SMNVEV (reference sequence). The receptor was derived from an adult with an advanced solid tumor such as melanoma, head and neck, liver or kidney cancer. This chain connects TRBV27 to TRBJ1-1, with D possibly matching TRBD1 (5 bases). This material consisted of CD4+ or CD8+ T cells sorted from blood, taken in a trial of the OX40 agonist ivuxolimab. The CDR3 coding sequence is TGTGCCAGCAGTTTCCAAGGACAAGAAGCTTTCTTT. It codes for CASSFQGQEAFF.